This entry lists 8 T cell receptor beta chains sequenced from one sample in a study of CD8+CD57+ T cells in acquired aplastic anemia. Previously, flow cytometry had revealed CD8+CD57+ cell expansion in the patients chosen for sequencing. Template material for TCR beta VDJ and CDR3 profiling consisted of genomic DNA. TCRdb redid the calling of the reads with MiXCR, one entry per CDR3 protein. The table lists about 200,000 distinct CDR3 sequences, less than 60% of them singletons. The material sequenced was sorted CD4+, CD8+, or CD8+CD57+ T cells (not recorded which) from PBMCs. The receptors shown here come from a human donor with aplastic anemia.

This clonotype appeared many times. V usage is TRBV6-5 and J usage is TRBJ1-4; no reliable D call. Trimming removed 0 bases from V and 7 bases from J, with 15 bases in between. The CDR3 contains 16 residues. From germline, CDR1 is MNHEY and CDR2 SVGAGI. The CDR3 loop is CASSYSTTSTGEKLFF. The CDR3 DNA reads TGTGCCAGCAGTTACTCGACTACCTCCACGGGTGAAAAACTGTTTTTT.

The chain recombines TRBV29-1 with TRBJ2-5; 7 nucleotides agree with TRBD1. The CDR3 is made up of 13 amino acids. Germline CDR1 is SQVTM and CDR2 is ANQGSEA. Trimming at V came to 3 bases and at J to 4 bases, leaving 5 bases not matched to a gene. CDR3 DNA: TGCAGCGTTGACAGGGGGATGGTAGAGACCCAGTACTTC. Translating it yields CSVDRGMVETQYF.

This clonotype showed up many times. J is TRBJ2-2 and V is TRBV20-1, with 10 bases aligning to TRBD2. The length of the CDR3 is 18 residues. The germline V gene encodes CDR1 DFQATT and CDR2 SNEGSKA (reference sequence). V trimming: 0 bases; J trimming: 0 bases; junction bases outside the gene matches: 7. The CDR3: CSARDLASGGSNTGELFF. In nucleotides, the CDR3 is TGCAGTGCTAGAGATCTCGCTAGCGGGGGATCGAACACCGGGGAGCTGTTTTTT.

This clonotype was counted ten times or more. J is TRBJ2-7 and V is TRBV27; maybe TRBD2 (5 bases). Trimming shortened V by 6 bases and J by 7 bases, and 16 bases separated the two germline ends. The CDR3 covers 13 residues. Looked up from germline, CDR1 is MNHEY and CDR2 is SMNVEV (reference sequence). Here the CDR3 DNA reads TGTGCCAGCAGACACCTAGCCCCGGGTGAGCAGTACTTC. Amino acid sequence: CASRHLAPGEQYF.

The gene calls are TRBV29-1 and TRBJ1-2, with 10 bases that match TRBD1. CDR3 length: 14 residues. V lost 7 bases and J lost 6; bases outside the gene matches: 11. Germline V gives CDR1 SQVTM, CDR2 ANQGSEA. The CDR3 is CSATRAGTGDGYTF. The DNA of the CDR3 is TGCAGCGCCACACGGGCAGGGACAGGGGATGGCTACACCTTC.

This chain links TRBV24-1 with TRBJ2-1; 7 bases are a match to TRBD1. Germline V gives CDR1 KGHDR, CDR2 SFDVKD. Germline trimming cut 5 bases from V and 2 bases from J; bases unmatched to any gene: 5. The CDR3 covers 15 residues. CDR3 DNA sequence: TGTGCCACCAGTGGGGGACAGATAGCCTACAATGAGCAGTTCTTC. Protein: CATSGGQIAYNEQFF.

The chain recombines TRBV10-3 with TRBJ1-2, with no clear D. Germline V CDR1 and CDR2: ENHRY, SYGVKD. V lost 0 bases to trimming and J lost 3 bases, with 5 bases between them. The CDR3 is 13 residues long. For the CDR3, the DNA is TGTGCCATCAGTGAGTCCCAGGACTATGGCTACACCTTC. Translating gives CAISESQDYGYTF.

This chain links TRBV6-1 with TRBJ2-2, with 9 bases aligning to TRBD2. Germline loops: CDR1 MNHNS, CDR2 SASEGT. The CDR3 contains 14 residues. V lost 7 bases and J lost 6; bases outside the gene matches: 6. The CDR3 region is CASMRGGLPGELFF. The CDR3 DNA follows: TGTGCCAGCATGCGGGGGGGCCTACCCGGGGAGCTGTTTTTT.